This T cell receptor (beta chain) appears in the sequencing data of a study of cytomegalovirus exposure and HLA in healthy donors. A remark on this clone: Its specificity is not known. Other DNA sequences from this sample encode an identical CDR3 as well.

The CDR3 length is 14 residues. V was shortened by 6 bases and J by 6 bases, with 15 bases between the two germline ends. Germline CDR1 reads ENHRY; CDR2 reads SYGVKD. The PCR employed 60 Vbeta primers together with 13 Jbeta primers. In the original analysis: Later work found around 85 million unique TCR beta chains, with roughly 11 million shared. Here immunoSEQ multiplex PCR was the method, and the copy in TCRdb shows in-frame clones only, minus some. The V and J calls and the clone size are those of that table, but D and trimming were determined from the DNA. This repertoire shows nearly 200,000 clones, 75% to 90% found once; its top ten account for 6.5%. Broader study findings: Among the CMV-associated chains, three were confirmed in vitro as specific for CMV antigens.

The TCR was taken from a woman aged 45-59 years in good health and CMV-seropositive. Sequencing was done on a sample of PBMCs. The rearrangement joins TRBV10-3 to TRBJ2-1; tentatively, D is TRBD2 (6 bases). This CDR3 reads CAISNRELGNEQFF. The CDR3 DNA reads TGTGCCATCAGCAACCGGGAGTTGGGCAATGAGCAGTTCTTC.